The entry that follows covers one TCR beta chain sequence. The target of this receptor is not known. No base quality values were provided; no much bigger clone lies one nucleotide off. Counted from cysteine to phenylalanine, this CDR3 has 14 amino acids. CDR3 DNA is the only sequence kept; it has 42 bases, read in frame from the first base. V is reduced by 3 bases and J by 0 bases, leaving a spacing of 10 bases between them. For CDR1 and CDR2, the germline V gene (reference sequence) lists SGHKS and YYEKEE. Conventional CD4 T cells were sorted as cells that were CD4+CD127+. AIRE-deficient patients had APECED syndrome. Sorting of Tconv and Treg cells intended for TCRbeta sequencing was performed on a FACSAria flow cytometer. Sorted cells were collected in 5-ml round-bottom polystyrene tubes, and dry cell pellets were stored frozen at -80 degrees C prior to sequencing. These data belong to a study of B cell selection in AIRE deficiency (dated by TCRdb to the late 2010s). General notes on the study: Researchers compared TCRbeta repertoires of sorted blood CD4+ conventional T cells and regulatory T cells in AIRE-deficient patients with those in healthy controls. The TCR-sequenced cohort comprised roughly 5 AIRE-deficient APECED patients and roughly 5 healthy control donors.

The immunoSEQ platform was used to sequence the TCRbeta chains. Concerning the study's data processing: When conventional T cell repertoires were pooled, patients gave roughly 120,000 distinct in-frame TCRbeta sequences, while healthy donors gave around 1.3x10^5. Public Treg TCRbeta sequences were defined as those shared by two or more individuals and were then searched for in Tconv repertoires. Group differences were tested with Mann-Whitney U tests and Bonferroni-Dunn correction in GraphPad Prism 7.03. This immuneACCESS table, as held by TCRdb, lists in-frame sequences with V and J called but not all clones. Of the missing ones, under half trace to an unresolved V gene in checked studies; the others have no known cause. The V and J calls and clone size were taken over from that table, and D and trimming were inferred from the DNA. In all, the sample holds under 30,000 clones, and about 98% of those were seen once. The ten most abundant clones make up roughly 0.18% of the sample.

Broader findings and caveats from the paper: Only TCRbeta chains were sequenced, and about 40% of the Treg sequences shared among healthy donors were also detected in healthy Tconv cells, possibly owing to differing TCRalpha chains. Among fewer than 4,000 shared Treg TCRbeta sequences, roughly 30% were shared exclusively by healthy donors and approximately 9% exclusively by patients, which suggests that Treg selection is less efficient in the absence of AIRE. CDR3s were shorter in shared Treg sequences, reflecting a bias toward rearrangements that have few non-templated nucleotide insertions. Around 30% of Treg TCRbeta sequences shared among healthy donors appeared in patient Tconv cells, suggesting diversion of Treg-biased clones into the Tconv compartment. In AIRE-deficient patients, Tconv and Treg cells had TCRBV gene usage, CDR3 length and TCR diversity comparable to those in healthy donors.

The sequence is built from TRBV5-5 and TRBJ2-7; there is no confident call for the D gene. Sequencing was performed on conventional CD4+ T cells sorted from PBMCs. The origin of this receptor is a human donor with AIRE deficiency. The CDR3 in this case is CASSSTDGSYEQYF. DNA sequence: TGTGCCAGCAGCTCTACGGACGGCTCCTACGAGCAGTACTTC. The full variable domain, completed from the reference TRBV5-5 and TRBJ2-7 proteins outside the CDR3, reads DAGVTQSPTHLIKTRGQQVTLRCSPISGHKSVSWYQQVLGQGPQFIFQYYEKEERGRGNFPDRFSARQFPNYSSELNVNALLLGDSALYLCASSSTDGSYEQYFGPGTRLTVT.